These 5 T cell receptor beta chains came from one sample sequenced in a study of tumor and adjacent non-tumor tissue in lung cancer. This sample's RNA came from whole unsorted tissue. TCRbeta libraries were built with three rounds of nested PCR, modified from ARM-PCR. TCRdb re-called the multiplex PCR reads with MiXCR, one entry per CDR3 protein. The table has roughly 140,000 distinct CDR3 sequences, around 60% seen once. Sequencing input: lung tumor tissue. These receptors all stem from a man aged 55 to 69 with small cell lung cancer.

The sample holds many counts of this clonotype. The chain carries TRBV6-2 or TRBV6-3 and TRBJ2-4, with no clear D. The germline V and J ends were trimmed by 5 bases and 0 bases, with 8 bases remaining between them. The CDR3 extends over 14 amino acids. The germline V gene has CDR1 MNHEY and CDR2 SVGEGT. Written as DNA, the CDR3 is TGTGCCAGCAGTCAAGGTCTAGCCAAAAACATTCAGTACTTC. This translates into CASSQGLAKNIQYF.

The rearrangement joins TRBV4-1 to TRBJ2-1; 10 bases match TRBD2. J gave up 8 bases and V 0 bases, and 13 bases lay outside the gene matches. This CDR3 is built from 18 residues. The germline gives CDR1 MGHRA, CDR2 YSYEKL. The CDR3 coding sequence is TGCGCCAGCAGCCAAGAAGGTTTGCGGGCTAGCGGGAGTGATGAGCAGTTCTTC. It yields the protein CASSQEGLRASGSDEQFF.

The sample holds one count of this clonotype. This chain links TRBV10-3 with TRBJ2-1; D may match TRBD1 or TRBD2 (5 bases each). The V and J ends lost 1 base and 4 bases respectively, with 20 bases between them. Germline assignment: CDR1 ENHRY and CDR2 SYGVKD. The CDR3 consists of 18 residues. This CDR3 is CAISEFSYSRDPYNEQFF. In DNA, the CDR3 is TGTGCCATCAGTGAGTTCAGTTATTCCCGGGACCCATACAATGAGCAGTTCTTC.

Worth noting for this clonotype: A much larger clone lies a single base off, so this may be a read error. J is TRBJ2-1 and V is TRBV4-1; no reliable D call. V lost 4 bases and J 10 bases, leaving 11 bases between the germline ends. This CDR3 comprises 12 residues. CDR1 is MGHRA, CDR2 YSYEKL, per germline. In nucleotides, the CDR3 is TGCGCCAGCAGCCTAGGCTTTGGAGAGCAGTTCTTC. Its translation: CASSLGFGEQFF.

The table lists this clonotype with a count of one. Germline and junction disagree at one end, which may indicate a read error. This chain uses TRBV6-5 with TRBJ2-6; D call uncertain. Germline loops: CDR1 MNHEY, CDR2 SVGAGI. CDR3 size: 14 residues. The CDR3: CVSSYDSGANVLTF. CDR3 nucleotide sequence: TGTGTCAGCAGTTACGACTCTGGGGCCAACGTCCTGACTTTC.